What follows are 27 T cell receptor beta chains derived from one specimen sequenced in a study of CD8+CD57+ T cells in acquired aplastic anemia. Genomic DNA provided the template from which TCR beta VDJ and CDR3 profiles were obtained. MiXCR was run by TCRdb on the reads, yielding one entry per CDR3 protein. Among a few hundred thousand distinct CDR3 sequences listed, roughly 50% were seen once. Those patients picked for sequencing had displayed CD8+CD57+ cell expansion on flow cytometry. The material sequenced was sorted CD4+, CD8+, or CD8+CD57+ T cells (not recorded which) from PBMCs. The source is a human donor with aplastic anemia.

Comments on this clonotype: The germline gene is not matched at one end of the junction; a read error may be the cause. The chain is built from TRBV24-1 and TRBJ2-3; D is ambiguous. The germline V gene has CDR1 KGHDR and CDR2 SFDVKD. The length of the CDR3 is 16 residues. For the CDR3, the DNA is TGTGCCACCAGTGATTCCCGGGTTGAGGATACAGATACACCGCATTTT. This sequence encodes CATSDSRVEDTDTPHF.

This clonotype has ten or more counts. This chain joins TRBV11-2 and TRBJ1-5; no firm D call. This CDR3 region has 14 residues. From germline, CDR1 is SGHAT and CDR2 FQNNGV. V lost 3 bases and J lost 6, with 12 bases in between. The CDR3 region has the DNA TGTGCCAGCAGCTTCGCCTTACCTGGTCAGCCCCAGCATTTT. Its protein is CASSFALPGQPQHF.

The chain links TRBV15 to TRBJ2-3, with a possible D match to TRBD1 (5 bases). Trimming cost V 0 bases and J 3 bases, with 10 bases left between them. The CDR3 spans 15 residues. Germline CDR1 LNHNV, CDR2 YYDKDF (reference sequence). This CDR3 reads CATSRDAGRTDTQYF. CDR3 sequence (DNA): TGTGCCACCAGCAGAGATGCAGGGCGAACAGATACGCAGTATTTT.

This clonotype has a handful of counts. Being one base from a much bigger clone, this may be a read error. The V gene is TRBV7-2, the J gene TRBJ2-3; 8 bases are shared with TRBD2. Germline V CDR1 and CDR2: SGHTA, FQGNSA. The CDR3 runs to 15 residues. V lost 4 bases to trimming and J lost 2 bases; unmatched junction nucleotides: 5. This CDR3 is CASSYRGGPTDTQYF. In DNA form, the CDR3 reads TGTGCCAGCAGCTATCGCGGGGGGCCCACAGATACGCAGTATTTT.

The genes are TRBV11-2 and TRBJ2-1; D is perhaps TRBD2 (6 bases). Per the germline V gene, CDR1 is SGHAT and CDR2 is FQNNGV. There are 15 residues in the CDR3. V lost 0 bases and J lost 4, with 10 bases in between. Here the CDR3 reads CASSLEGGGYNEQFF. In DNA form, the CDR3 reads TGTGCCAGCAGCTTAGAGGGGGGAGGTTACAATGAGCAGTTCTTC.

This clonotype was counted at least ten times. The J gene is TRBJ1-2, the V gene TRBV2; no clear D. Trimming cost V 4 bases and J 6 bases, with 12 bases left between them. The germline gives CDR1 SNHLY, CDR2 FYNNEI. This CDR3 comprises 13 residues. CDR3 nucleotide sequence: TGTGCCAGCAGTGGGGCCCCTATCCATGGCTACACCTTC. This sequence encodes CASSGAPIHGYTF. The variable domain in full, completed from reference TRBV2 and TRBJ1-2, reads EPEVTQTPSHQVTQMGQEVILRCVPISNHLYFYWYRQILGQKVEFLVSFYNNEISEKSEIFDDQFSVERPDGSNFTLKIRSTKLEDSAMYFCASSGAPIHGYTFGSGTRLTVV.

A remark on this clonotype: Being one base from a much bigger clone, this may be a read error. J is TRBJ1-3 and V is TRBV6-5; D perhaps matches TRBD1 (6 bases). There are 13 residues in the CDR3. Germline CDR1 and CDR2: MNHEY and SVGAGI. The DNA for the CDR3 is TGTGCCAGCAGTTCGCGACAGGCCAACATCATATATTTT. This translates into CASSSRQANIIYF.

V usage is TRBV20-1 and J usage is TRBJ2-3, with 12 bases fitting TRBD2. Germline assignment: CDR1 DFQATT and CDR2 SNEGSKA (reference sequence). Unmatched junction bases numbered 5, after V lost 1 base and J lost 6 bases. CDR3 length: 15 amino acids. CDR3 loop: CSARATSGGRDTQYF. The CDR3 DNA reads TGCAGTGCTAGAGCGACTAGCGGGGGAAGGGATACGCAGTATTTT.

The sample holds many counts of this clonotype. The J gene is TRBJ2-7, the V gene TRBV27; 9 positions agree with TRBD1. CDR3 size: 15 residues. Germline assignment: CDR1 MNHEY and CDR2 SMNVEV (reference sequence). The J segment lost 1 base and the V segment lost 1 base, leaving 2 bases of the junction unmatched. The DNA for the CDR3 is TGTGCCAGCAGTTTATTGGGACAGGGATCCTACGAGCAGTACTTC. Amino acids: CASSLLGQGSYEQYF.

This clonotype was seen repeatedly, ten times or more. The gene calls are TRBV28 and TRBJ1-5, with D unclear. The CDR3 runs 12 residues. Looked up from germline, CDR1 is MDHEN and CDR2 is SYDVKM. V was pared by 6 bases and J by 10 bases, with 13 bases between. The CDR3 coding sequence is TGTGCCAGCAGGTCACACCCCTTACCCCAGCATTTT. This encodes CASRSHPLPQHF.

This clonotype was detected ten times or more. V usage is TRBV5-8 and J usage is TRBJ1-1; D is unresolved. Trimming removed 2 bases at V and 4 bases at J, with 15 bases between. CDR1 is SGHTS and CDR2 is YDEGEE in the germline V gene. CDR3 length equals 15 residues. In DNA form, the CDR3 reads TGTGCCAGCAGCTTAAGGCCGAGGGATCGCACTGAAGCTTTCTTT. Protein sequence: CASSLRPRDRTEAFF.

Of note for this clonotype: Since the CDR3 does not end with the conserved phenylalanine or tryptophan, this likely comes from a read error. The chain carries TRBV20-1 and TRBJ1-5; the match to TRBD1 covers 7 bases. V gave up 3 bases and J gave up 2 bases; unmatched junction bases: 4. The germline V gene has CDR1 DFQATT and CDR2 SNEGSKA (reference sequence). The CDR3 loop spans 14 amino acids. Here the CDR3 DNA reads TGCAGTGCTAGGACAGGGTCCGGCAATCAGCCCCAGCATTCT. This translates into CSARTGSGNQPQHS.

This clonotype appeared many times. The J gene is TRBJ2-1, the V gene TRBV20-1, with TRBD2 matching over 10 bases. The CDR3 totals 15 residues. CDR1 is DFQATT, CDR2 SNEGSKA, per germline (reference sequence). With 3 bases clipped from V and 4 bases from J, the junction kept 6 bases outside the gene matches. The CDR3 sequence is CSARIFSGGYNEQFF. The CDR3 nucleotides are TGCAGTGCTAGGATTTTTAGCGGGGGGTACAATGAGCAGTTCTTC.

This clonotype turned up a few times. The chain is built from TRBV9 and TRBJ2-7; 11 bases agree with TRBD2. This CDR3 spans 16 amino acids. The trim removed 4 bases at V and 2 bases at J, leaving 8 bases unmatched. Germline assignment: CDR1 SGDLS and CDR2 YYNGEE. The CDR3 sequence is CASSYALSGGAYEQYF. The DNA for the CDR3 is TGTGCCAGCAGCTACGCGCTTAGCGGGGGGGCCTACGAGCAGTACTTC.

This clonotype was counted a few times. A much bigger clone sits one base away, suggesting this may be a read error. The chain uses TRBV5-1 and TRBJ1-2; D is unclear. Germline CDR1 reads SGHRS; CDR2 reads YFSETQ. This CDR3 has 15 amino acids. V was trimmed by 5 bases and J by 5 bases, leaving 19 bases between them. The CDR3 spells CASRLYGPEKYGYTF. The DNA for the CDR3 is TGCGCCAGCAGGTTGTATGGCCCGGAGAAATATGGCTACACCTTC.

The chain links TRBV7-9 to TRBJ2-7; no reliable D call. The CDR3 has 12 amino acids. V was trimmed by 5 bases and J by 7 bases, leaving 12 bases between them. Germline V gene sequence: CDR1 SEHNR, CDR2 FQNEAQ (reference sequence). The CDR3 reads CASSADLREQYF. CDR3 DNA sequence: TGTGCCAGCAGCGCAGACTTGAGGGAGCAGTACTTC.

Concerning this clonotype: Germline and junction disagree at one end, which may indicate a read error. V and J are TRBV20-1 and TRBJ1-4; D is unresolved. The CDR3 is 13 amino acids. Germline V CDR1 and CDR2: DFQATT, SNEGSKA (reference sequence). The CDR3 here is CSASLEINEKLFF. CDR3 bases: TGCAGTGCTAGTTTAGAGATTAATGAAAAACTGTTTTTC.

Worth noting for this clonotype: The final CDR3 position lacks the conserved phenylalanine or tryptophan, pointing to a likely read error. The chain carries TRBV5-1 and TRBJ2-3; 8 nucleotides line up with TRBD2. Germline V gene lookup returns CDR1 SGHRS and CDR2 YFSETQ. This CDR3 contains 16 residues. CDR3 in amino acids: CASSPRGGQGTDTQYS. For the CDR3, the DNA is TGTGCCAGCAGCCCCCGGGGGGGCCAGGGCACAGATACGCAGTATTCT.

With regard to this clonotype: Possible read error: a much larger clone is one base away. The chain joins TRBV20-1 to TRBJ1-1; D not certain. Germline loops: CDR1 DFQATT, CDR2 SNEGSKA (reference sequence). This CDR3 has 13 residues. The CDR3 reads CSADRGASTEASF. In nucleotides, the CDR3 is TGCAGTGCTGACCGGGGTGCGAGCACTGAAGCTTCCTTT.

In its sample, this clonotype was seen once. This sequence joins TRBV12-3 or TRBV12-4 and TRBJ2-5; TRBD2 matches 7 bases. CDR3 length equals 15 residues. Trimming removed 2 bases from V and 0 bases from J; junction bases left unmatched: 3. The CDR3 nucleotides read TGTGCCAGCAGTTTAAGTAGCGGGTACCAAGAGACCCAGTACTTC. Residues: CASSLSSGYQETQYF.

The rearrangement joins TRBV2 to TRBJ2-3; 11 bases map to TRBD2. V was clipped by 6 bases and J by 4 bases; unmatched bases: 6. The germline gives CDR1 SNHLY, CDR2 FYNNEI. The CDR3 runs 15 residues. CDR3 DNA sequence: TGTGCCAGCAGCCCTCTAGCGGGGGGCTCAGATACGCAGTATTTT. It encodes CASSPLAGGSDTQYF. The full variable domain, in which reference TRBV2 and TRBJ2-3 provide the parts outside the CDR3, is EPEVTQTPSHQVTQMGQEVILRCVPISNHLYFYWYRQILGQKVEFLVSFYNNEISEKSEIFDDQFSVERPDGSNFTLKIRSTKLEDSAMYFCASSPLAGGSDTQYFGPGTRLTVL.

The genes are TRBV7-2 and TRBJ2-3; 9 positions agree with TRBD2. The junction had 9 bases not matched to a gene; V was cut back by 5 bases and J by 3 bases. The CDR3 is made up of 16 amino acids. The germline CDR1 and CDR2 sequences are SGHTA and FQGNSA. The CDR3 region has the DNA TGTGCCAGCAGCCCCGGGCGGGGGGGCCAGACAGATACGCAGTATTTT. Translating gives CASSPGRGGQTDTQYF.

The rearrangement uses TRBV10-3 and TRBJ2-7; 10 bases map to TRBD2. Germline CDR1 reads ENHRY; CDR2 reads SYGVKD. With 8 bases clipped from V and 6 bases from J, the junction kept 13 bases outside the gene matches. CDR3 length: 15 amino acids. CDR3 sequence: CAIESGRALLGEQYF. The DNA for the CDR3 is TGTGCCATCGAGAGCGGGAGGGCCCTCTTAGGCGAGCAGTACTTC.

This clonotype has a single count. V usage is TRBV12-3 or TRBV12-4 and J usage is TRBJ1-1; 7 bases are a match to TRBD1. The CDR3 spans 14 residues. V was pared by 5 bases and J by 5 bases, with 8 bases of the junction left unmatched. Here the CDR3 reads CASSPWDRNTEAFF. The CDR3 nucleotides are TGTGCCAGCAGTCCCTGGGACAGAAATACTGAAGCTTTCTTT.

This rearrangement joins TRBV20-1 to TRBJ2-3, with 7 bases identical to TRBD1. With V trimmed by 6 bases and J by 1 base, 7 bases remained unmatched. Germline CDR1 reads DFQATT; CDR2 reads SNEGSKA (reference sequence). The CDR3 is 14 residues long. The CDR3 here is CSAGGAVGTDTQYF. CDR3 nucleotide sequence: TGCAGTGCAGGGGGCGCAGTGGGCACAGATACGCAGTATTTT.

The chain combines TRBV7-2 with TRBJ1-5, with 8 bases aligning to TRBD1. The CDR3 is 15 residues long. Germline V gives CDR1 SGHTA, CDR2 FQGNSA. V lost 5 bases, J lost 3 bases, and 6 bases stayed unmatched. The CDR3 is CASSPRTGNNQPQHF. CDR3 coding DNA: TGTGCCAGCAGCCCCCGGACAGGGAACAATCAGCCCCAGCATTTT.

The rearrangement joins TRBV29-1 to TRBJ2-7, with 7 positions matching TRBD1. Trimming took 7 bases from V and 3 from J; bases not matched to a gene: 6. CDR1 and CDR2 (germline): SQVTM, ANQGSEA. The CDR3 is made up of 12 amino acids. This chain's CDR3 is CSAGDSNYEQYF. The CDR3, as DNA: TGCAGCGCCGGGGACAGCAACTACGAGCAGTACTTC.